A selection of T cell receptor beta chains follows, all from one sample in a study of T cell changes during pregnancy in multiple sclerosis. TCRdb's copy holds only in-frame clones and misses some; the assay was immunoSEQ multiplex PCR. The sample records some 44,000 clones, around 93% being singletons. The sample here was CD4+ T cells from peripheral blood mononuclear cells, taken in the third trimester of pregnancy. The receptor source for this set is a female donor with multiple sclerosis, enrolled in a pregnancy study. Both conserved end residues are part of each CDR3. A D gene is named only where the DNA matches it firmly. Expanded clones get a size class; other rows say once, few or many, or leave the size out.

v_gene	j_gene	abundance	d_gene	CDR3aa	CDR3nt
TRBV19	TRBJ1-1	.	TRBD1	CASSIPGTGSTEAFF	TGTGCCAGTAGTATCCCCGGGACAGGGTCCACTGAAGCTTTCTTT
TRBV5-1	TRBJ1-2	once	TRBD1	CASSLQGAQGYGYTF	TGCGCCAGCAGCTTACAGGGGGCGCAGGGCTATGGCTACACCTTC
TRBV2	TRBJ1-1	few	.	CASILDGVAEAFF	TGTGCCAGCATTCTCGACGGAGTAGCTGAAGCTTTCTTT
TRBV4-3	TRBJ1-1	few	.	CASSQEYTDTEAFF	TGCGCCAGCAGCCAAGAGTACACAGACACTGAAGCTTTCTTT
TRBV19	TRBJ2-7	.	TRBD2	CASSPRLASYEQYF	TGTGCCAGTAGTCCTAGACTAGCCTCCTACGAGCAGTACTTC
TRBV7-2	TRBJ1-2	.	TRBD1	CASSRGQRDGYTF	TGTGCCAGCAGCCGGGGACAGCGAGATGGCTACACCTTC
TRBV28	TRBJ2-7	.	TRBD2	CASSSKGLAIRHEQYF	TGTGCCAGCAGTTCGAAAGGACTAGCTATTCGCCACGAGCAGTACTTC
TRBV29-1	TRBJ2-7	.	TRBD1	CSVGTGRHEQYF	TGCAGCGTTGGGACAGGACGACACGAGCAGTACTTC
TRBV7-9	TRBJ2-7	.	TRBD2	CASSLWEGSYEQYF	TGTGCCAGCAGCTTATGGGAGGGCTCCTACGAGCAGTACTTC
TRBV6-4	TRBJ1-1	few	.	CASRETTNTEAFF	TGTGCCAGCAGAGAGACAACGAACACTGAAGCTTTCTTT
TRBV28	TRBJ2-7	.	TRBD2	CASSLEYGLAGDYEQYF	TGTGCCAGCAGTTTGGAGTATGGGCTAGCGGGAGATTACGAGCAGTACTTC
TRBV23-1	TRBJ2-7	.	TRBD1	CASSQSKQGVPYEQYF	TGCGCCAGCAGTCAATCTAAACAGGGGGTCCCCTACGAGCAGTACTTC
TRBV18	TRBJ2-1	.	TRBD1	CASSPLPGQRNEQFF	TGTGCCAGCTCACCTCTCCCGGGACAGAGAAATGAGCAGTTCTTC
TRBV7-9	TRBJ2-7	.	TRBD1	CASSRDSLSEQYF	TGTGCCAGCAGCCGGGACAGTCTGTCGGAGCAGTACTTC
TRBV10-3	TRBJ1-5	.	.	CAISESTDQPQHF	TGTGCCATCAGTGAGTCGACAGATCAGCCCCAGCATTTT
TRBV18	TRBJ2-2	.	TRBD1	CASSPLGQGTNTGELFF	TGTGCCAGCTCACCGCTGGGACAGGGGACGAACACCGGGGAGCTGTTTTTT
TRBV28	TRBJ1-1	.	.	CASRGQGRALTEAFF	TGTGCCAGCAGGGGCCAGGGTCGCGCGCTCACTGAAGCTTTCTTT
TRBV18	TRBJ1-5	.	TRBD1	CASSRSGGFSNQPQHF	TGTGCCAGCTCCCGATCAGGGGGCTTTAGCAATCAGCCCCAGCATTTT
TRBV4-1	TRBJ2-3	.	TRBD1	CASRQPGQKDTDTQYF	TGCGCCAGCCGACAACCGGGACAGAAGGATACAGATACGCAGTATTTT
TRBV4-1	TRBJ2-3	.	.	CASSQDLQGRTDTQYF	TGCGCCAGCAGCCAAGATCTTCAGGGGAGAACAGATACGCAGTATTTT
TRBV19	TRBJ1-1	.	TRBD1	CATSDRGFGTEAFF	TGTGCCACCTCGGACAGGGGGTTTGGCACTGAAGCTTTCTTT
TRBV27	TRBJ2-1	.	TRBD2	CASRRGLAGGPQNEQFF	TGTGCCAGCAGACGTGGACTAGCGGGAGGGCCTCAAAATGAGCAGTTCTTC
TRBV7-8	TRBJ1-5	.	TRBD1	CASSLGGQGESSDQPQHF	TGTGCCAGCAGCTTAGGTGGACAGGGGGAATCTAGCGATCAGCCCCAGCATTTT
TRBV28	TRBJ2-7	once	.	CASSFGGARVYEQYF	TGTGCCAGCAGTTTTGGGGGGGCACGAGTCTACGAGCAGTACTTC
TRBV7-8	TRBJ2-7	.	TRBD2	CASTLAGGPLEQYF	TGTGCCAGCACCTTAGCGGGAGGGCCCCTCGAGCAGTACTTC
TRBV5-1	TRBJ2-3	.	TRBD2	CASSLGLAGTDTQYF	TGCGCCAGCAGCCTGGGACTAGCGGGAACAGATACGCAGTATTTT
TRBV28	TRBJ2-2	.	TRBD2	CASSSTWTSSGELFF	TGTGCCAGCAGTTCCACTTGGACTAGCAGCGGGGAGCTGTTTTTT
TRBV7-9	TRBJ1-1	.	.	CASSLAQAMNTEAFF	TGTGCCAGCAGCTTAGCCCAGGCCATGAACACTGAAGCTTTCTTT
TRBV7-2	TRBJ2-1	.	TRBD2	CASSHSGLAGSPPYNEQFF	TGTGCCAGCAGCCATTCAGGACTAGCGGGTTCCCCCCCCTACAATGAGCAGTTCTTC
TRBV5-4	TRBJ2-5	.	TRBD2	CASGLGSGRFTGETQYF	TGTGCCTCAGGCTTGGGTAGCGGGAGGTTCACCGGTGAGACCCAGTACTTC
TRBV18	TRBJ2-4	.	.	CASSPRGDIQYF	TGTGCCAGCTCACCGCGGGGAGACATTCAGTACTTC
TRBV19	TRBJ2-7	.	TRBD1	CASSSIQGVTYEQYF	TGTGCCAGTAGTTCGATACAGGGGGTAACCTACGAGCAGTACTTC
TRBV6-5	TRBJ2-3	once	TRBD2	CASSYPKREGGDTQYF	TGTGCCAGCAGTTACCCGAAGCGGGAGGGCGGAGATACGCAGTATTTT
TRBV30	TRBJ1-3	.	.	CAWSVHGNTIYF	TGTGCCTGGAGTGTACATGGAAACACCATATATTTT
TRBV19	TRBJ1-5	.	.	CASSRDYRDIGNQPQHF	TGTGCCAGTAGTAGAGATTACCGGGACATAGGTAATCAGCCCCAGCATTTT
TRBV11-2	TRBJ2-3	.	.	CASSLSRAEDTQYF	TGTGCCAGCAGCTTAAGTAGAGCCGAAGATACGCAGTATTTT
TRBV28	TRBJ2-3	.	TRBD2	CASSLGSTSGTDTQYF	TGTGCCAGCAGTTTAGGATCAACTAGCGGCACAGATACGCAGTATTTT
TRBV9	TRBJ1-5	.	.	CASSVEGAGQPQHF	TGTGCCAGCAGCGTAGAAGGGGCAGGGCAGCCCCAGCATTTT
TRBV7-2	TRBJ2-7	.	TRBD2	CASSLEGLAGRYEQYF	TGTGCCAGCAGCTTAGAGGGACTAGCGGGCCGCTACGAGCAGTACTTC
TRBV2	TRBJ2-1	.	TRBD2	CASSESGSVFF	TGTGCCAGCAGTGAAAGCGGGAGTGTGTTCTTC
TRBV30	TRBJ2-2	.	TRBD1	CAWRIFGTGDTGELFF	TGTGCCTGGAGAATCTTCGGGACAGGGGACACCGGGGAGCTGTTTTTT
TRBV6-5	TRBJ2-1	once	.	CASSYRPRGNEQFF	TGTGCCAGCAGTTACCGACCTCGCGGCAATGAGCAGTTCTTC
TRBV18	TRBJ2-3	.	TRBD1	CASSPRRQGGDTQYF	TGTGCCAGCTCACCAAGGCGACAGGGGGGAGATACGCAGTATTTT
TRBV7-9	TRBJ2-2	.	TRBD2	CASSSGTSGFNTGELFF	TGTGCCAGCAGCTCCGGGACTAGCGGATTTAACACCGGGGAGCTGTTTTTT
TRBV5-6	TRBJ2-1	.	.	CASSVLSGRDNEQFF	TGTGCCAGCAGCGTACTTTCGGGAAGGGACAATGAGCAGTTCTTC